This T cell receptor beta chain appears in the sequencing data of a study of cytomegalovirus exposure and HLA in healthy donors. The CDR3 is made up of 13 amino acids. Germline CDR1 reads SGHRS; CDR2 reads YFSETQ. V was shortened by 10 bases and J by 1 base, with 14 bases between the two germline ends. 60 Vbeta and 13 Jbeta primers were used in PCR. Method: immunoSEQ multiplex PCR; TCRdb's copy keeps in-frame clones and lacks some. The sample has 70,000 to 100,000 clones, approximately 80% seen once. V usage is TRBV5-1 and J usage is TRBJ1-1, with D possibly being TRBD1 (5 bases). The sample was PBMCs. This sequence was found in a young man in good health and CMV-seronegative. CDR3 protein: CASTEGENTEAFF. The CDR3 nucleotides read TGCGCCTCCACCGAAGGGGAGAACACTGAAGCTTTCTTT.